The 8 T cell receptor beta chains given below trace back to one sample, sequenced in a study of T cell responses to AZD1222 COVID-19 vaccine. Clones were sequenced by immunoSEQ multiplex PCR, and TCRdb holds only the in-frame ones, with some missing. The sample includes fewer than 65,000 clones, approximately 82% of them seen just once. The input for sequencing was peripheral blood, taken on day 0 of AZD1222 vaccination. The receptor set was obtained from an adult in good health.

The CDR3 sequence is CASSVSGLPIRQYF. The CDR3 region has the DNA TGTGCCAGCAGCGTCAGCGGGCTGCCCATTCGGCAGTACTTC. This chain links TRBV3-1 (or the pseudogene TRBV3-2) with TRBJ2-7; tentatively, D is TRBD2 (6 bases). The CDR3 is 14 residues long. V lost 5 bases, J lost 9 bases, and 20 bases lay in between. CDR1 is LGHDT and CDR2 is YNNKEL in the germline V gene (reference sequence).

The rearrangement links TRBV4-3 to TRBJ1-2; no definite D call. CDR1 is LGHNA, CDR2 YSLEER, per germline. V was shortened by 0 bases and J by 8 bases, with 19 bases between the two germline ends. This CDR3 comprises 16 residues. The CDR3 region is CASSQDWFSDRGGYTF. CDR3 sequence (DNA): TGCGCCAGCAGCCAAGATTGGTTTTCCGATCGGGGAGGCTACACCTTC.

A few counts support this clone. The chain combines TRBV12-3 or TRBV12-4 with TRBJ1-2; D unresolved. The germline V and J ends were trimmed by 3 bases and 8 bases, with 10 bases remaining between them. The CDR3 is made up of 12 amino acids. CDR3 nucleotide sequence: TGTGCCAGCAGTTTTGAGTATTTGGGCTACACCTTC. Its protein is CASSFEYLGYTF.

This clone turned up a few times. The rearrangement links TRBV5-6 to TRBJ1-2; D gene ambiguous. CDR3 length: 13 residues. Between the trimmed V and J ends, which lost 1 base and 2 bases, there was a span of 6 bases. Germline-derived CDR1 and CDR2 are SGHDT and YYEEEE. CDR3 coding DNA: TGTGCCAGCAGCTTGAACGGGAACTATGGCTACACCTTC. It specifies CASSLNGNYGYTF.

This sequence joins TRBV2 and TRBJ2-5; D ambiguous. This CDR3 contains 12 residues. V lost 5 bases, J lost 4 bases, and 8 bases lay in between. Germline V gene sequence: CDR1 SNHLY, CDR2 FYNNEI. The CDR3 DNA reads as TGTGCCAGCAGTCAGAATGGAGAGACCCAGTACTTC. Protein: CASSQNGETQYF.

Here the CDR3 DNA reads TGTGCCAGCAGTCCCGACAGCCTCTCTGGAAACACCATATATTTT. Translating gives CASSPDSLSGNTIYF. J is TRBJ1-3 and V is TRBV2, with D perhaps matching TRBD1 (5 bases). The CDR3 length is 15 residues. V was pared by 5 bases and J by 0 bases, with 11 bases between. The germline V gene encodes CDR1 SNHLY and CDR2 FYNNEI.

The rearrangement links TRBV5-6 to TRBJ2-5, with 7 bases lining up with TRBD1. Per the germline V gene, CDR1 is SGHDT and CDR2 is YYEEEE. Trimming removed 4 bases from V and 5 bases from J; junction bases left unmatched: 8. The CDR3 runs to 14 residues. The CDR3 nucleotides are TGTGCCAGCAGCCTAACGACAGGGCTGGAGACCCAGTACTTC. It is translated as CASSLTTGLETQYF.

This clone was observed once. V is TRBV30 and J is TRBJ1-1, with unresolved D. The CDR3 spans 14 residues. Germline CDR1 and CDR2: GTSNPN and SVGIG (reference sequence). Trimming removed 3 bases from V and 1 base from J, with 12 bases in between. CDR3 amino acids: CAWRYNRRNTEAFF. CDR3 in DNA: TGTGCCTGGAGGTACAACAGAAGGAACACTGAAGCTTTCTTT.